This paragraph reports one TCR beta chain. The count of this clone is one. Which antigen it targets is not known. No quality values exist for individual bases; no much larger clone is one base distant. This sample is drawn from a study of blood T cell repertoires in COVID-19 (dated by TCRdb to the early 2020s). With respect to the entire study: Collaborator samples came from the United States, Italy and Spain and covered acute and convalescent phases of COVID-19. Where available, HLA class I and class II types were obtained from metadata supplied by the sample provider rather than from assay-based typing. Sample metadata almost always included a de-identified subject ID, COVID-19 status, age in years and sex. The samples were drawn from the first 160 participants of the ongoing ImmuneRACE study and from 1,200 or so subjects provided by 6 global collaborators. The prospective study material was composed of cDNA or gDNA derived from T cells, B-cell-depleted T cells, or PBMCs. Deeply sampled blood TCRbeta repertoires from subjects exposed to, actively infected with, or recovered from COVID-19 were included in the dataset. The repertoires were released in a freely available public database meant as a resource for research on the immune response to SARS-CoV-2. The full study reports these points: Clinical and demographic metadata were provided uncurated, with the amount varying by source and participant.

From cysteine to phenylalanine, the CDR3 is 17 amino acids long. This entry keeps only the CDR3 DNA: 51 bases, framed from base 1. As encoded in the germline V gene (reference sequence), CDR1 is MNHEY while CDR2 is SMNVEV. Compared with germline, V lacks 3 bases and J lacks 6 bases; bases without a gene match: 12. Each collaborating institution followed its own protocols to collect whole blood in K2EDTA tubes. Collaborator samples were shipped for TCRbeta analysis as frozen whole blood, isolated PBMCs, or DNA extracted from either sample type. TCRbeta CDR3 regions were amplified from genomic DNA using the immunoSEQ Assay, a bias-controlled multiplex PCR. The source study handled its data this way. The number of nucleated cells in each sample was estimated from the amplification of reference gene primers within the assay. To quantify the absolute abundance of each unique TCRbeta CDR3 rearrangement, sequence reads were collapsed and filtered. For each sample, productive Simpson clonality was calculated by taking the square root of Simpson's diversity index across productive rearrangements. The source is immuneACCESS, and TCRdb retained only in-frame sequences with V and J called. Part of the clones is not carried over; for the studies checked, unresolved V genes explain less than half of this, and the remainder is unexplained. V, J and clone size are taken as reported in that table, and D and trimming were inferred from the DNA itself. The sample has about 220,000 clones on record, approximately 81% of them singletons. The ten biggest clones cover just under 20% of the sample.

This sequence uses TRBV27 and TRBJ2-7, with 12 bases in between that match TRBD2. The sample was peripheral blood. This TCR derives from a man between 25 and 39 years old with active or convalescent COVID-19. For the CDR3, the sequence is CASSFSDGTSGWSEQYF. DNA sequence: TGTGCCAGCAGTTTTTCCGACGGGACTAGCGGGTGGTCCGAGCAGTACTTC.